This T cell receptor (beta chain) was obtained from a study of blood T cells in healthy people across ages. For the study at large: Per two T cells, about one barcoded beta molecule was captured through template switching.

For the second PCR, which ran for 7 to 11 cycles, a sample-barcoded 5' primer and a J-beta primer mix were used. Each cDNA molecule, via a template-switch adaptor with 12 random nucleotides, was tagged. Researchers report that each sample yielded at least 2.5 million CDR3-containing paired-end reads. TCRdb re-derived calls from the 5' RACE reads in MiXCR, one entry per CDR3 protein. This sample has hundreds of thousands of distinct CDR3 sequences, with 55% to 70% found just once. Researchers isolated at least 6.5 million PBMCs per sample. Germline V gene data show CDR1 as LGHNA and CDR2 as YSLEER. The CDR3 contains 15 residues.

The chain links TRBV4-3 to TRBJ2-4; D is possibly TRBD2 (6 bases). The J call could be wrong; TRBJ2-7 is a better fit for the DNA end. The TCR sequence derives from a man in his thirties or forties in good health. Sample: blood. The CDR3 reads CASSLAGTQPYEQYF. CDR3 in DNA: TGCGCCAGCAGCCTCGCGGGGACCCAACCCTACGAGCAGTACTTC.